This TCR beta chain stems from a study of blood T cell repertoires in COVID-19. Study summary: PBMCs, B-cell-depleted T cells, or T cells were the source of the cDNA or gDNA that made up the material.

As processed by the authors: Cell counts per sample came from amplifying reference gene primers. Sequencing used immunoSEQ multiplex PCR; TCRdb keeps in-frame clones, though not all of them. Clone size and the V and J calls come from that table; the DNA yielded D and trimming. Here the sample spans hundreds of thousands of clones, around 86% being singletons. J lost 3 bases, V lost 6 bases, and 1 base had no gene match. Germline V gives CDR1 SNHLY, CDR2 FYNNEI. CDR3 size: 14 residues. The sequence was obtained from a woman in her twenties or thirties with active or convalescent COVID-19. The chain recombines TRBV2 with TRBJ2-5, with TRBD2 identical over 13 bases. Sequencing was carried out using peripheral blood. As DNA, the CDR3 is TGTGCCAGCAGGGGACTAGCGGGGAAAGAGACCCAGTACTTC. Amino acids: CASRGLAGKETQYF.